Presented here are 20 T cell receptor beta chains from one specimen sequenced in a study of blood T cell repertoires in COVID-19. Some clones are missing from TCRdb's copy, which holds only in-frame ones; the method was immunoSEQ multiplex PCR. The sample lists more than 300,000 clones; more than 85% were seen once. What was sequenced was PBMCs or T cells enriched from blood (not recorded which). The source of these receptors is a woman aged 25 to 39 who had been exposed to COVID-19.

The rearrangement uses TRBV6-5 and TRBJ1-6, with 9 bases aligning to TRBD1. Germline V CDR1 and CDR2: MNHEY, SVGAGI. Losses at the gene ends were 7 bases for V and 9 bases for J; bases not matched to a gene: 7. The CDR3 spans 14 residues. The CDR3 region is CASTRTGEGSPLHF. The CDR3 nucleotides read TGTGCCAGCACCAGGACAGGGGAAGGTTCACCCCTCCACTTT.

The chain uses TRBV11-2 and TRBJ2-1; the D gene is possibly TRBD1 (5 bases). Trimming left V 6 bases short and J 8 bases short, with 14 bases between. The CDR3 has 13 residues. CDR1 is SGHAT and CDR2 is FQNNGV in the germline V gene. In nucleotides, the CDR3 is TGTGCCAGCAGGATTGGGTGGGGCGATGAGCAGTTCTTC. The encoded protein is CASRIGWGDEQFF.

The chain links TRBV9 to TRBJ2-3, with 7 positions matching TRBD1. The junction had 5 bases not matched to a gene; V was cut back by 0 bases and J by 4 bases. Germline CDR1 is SGDLS and CDR2 is YYNGEE. This CDR3 comprises 15 residues. The CDR3 spells CASSVEGAGPDTQYF. CDR3 nucleotide sequence: TGTGCCAGCAGCGTAGAGGGGGCAGGGCCAGATACGCAGTATTTT. The full variable domain, completed using reference TRBV9 and TRBJ2-3, is DSGVTQTPKHLITATGQRVTLRCSPRSGDLSVYWYQQSLDQGLQFLIQYYNGEERAKGNILERFSAQQFPDLHSELNLSSLELGDSALYFCASSVEGAGPDTQYFGPGTRLTVL.

The chain is built from TRBV5-1 and TRBJ2-5; D remains unclear. Trimming pared 4 bases from V and 4 bases from J, leaving 11 bases between. There are 13 residues in the CDR3. The germline V gene encodes CDR1 SGHRS and CDR2 YFSETQ. CDR3 sequence reads: CASSLLPGETQYF. The CDR3 region has the DNA TGCGCCAGCAGCCTCCTCCCGGGAGAGACCCAGTACTTC.

This clone was recorded only once. The V gene is TRBV7-2, the J gene TRBJ2-7; TRBD2 aligns across 11 bases. V dropped 3 bases and J dropped 0; count of bases not matched to a gene: 4. The CDR3 sequence is 16 residues long. Germline CDR1 SGHTA, CDR2 FQGNSA. CDR3 protein: CASSFRLAGFSYEQYF. CDR3 coding DNA: TGTGCCAGCAGCTTCAGACTAGCGGGGTTCTCCTACGAGCAGTACTTC.

The genes are TRBV4-2 and TRBJ2-7; maybe TRBD1 (7 bases). The CDR3 spans 15 residues. V lost 4 bases and J lost 0, with 13 bases in between. Germline loops: CDR1 LGHNA, CDR2 YNFKEQ. This CDR3 is CASSPGQGGSYEQYF. As DNA, the CDR3 is TGTGCCAGCAGCCCCGGGCAGGGGGGCTCCTACGAGCAGTACTTC.

The chain recombines TRBV7-2 with TRBJ1-3, with 8 positions matching TRBD1. The CDR3 consists of 16 residues. V lost 5 bases, J lost 4 bases, and 10 bases stayed unmatched. CDR1 SGHTA and CDR2 FQGNSA come from the germline V gene. For the CDR3, the DNA is TGTGCCAGCAGCCTACAAACAGGGGGACCCGGAAACACCATATATTTT. Protein product: CASSLQTGGPGNTIYF.

The chain recombines TRBV6-1 with TRBJ1-3; 10 positions match TRBD1. CDR1 and CDR2 (germline): MNHNS, SASEGT. V was clipped by 1 base and J by 8 bases; unmatched bases: 2. The CDR3 extends over 14 amino acids. CDR3 loop: CASSEGTGGHTIYF. CDR3 coding DNA: TGTGCCAGCAGTGAAGGGACAGGGGGGCACACCATATATTTT.

The sample holds one count of this clone. This chain connects TRBV6-5 to TRBJ2-3; weak D call: TRBD2 (6 bases). This CDR3 has 14 residues. Germline V CDR1 and CDR2: MNHEY, SVGAGI. V lost 6 bases to trimming and J lost 1 base, with 11 bases between them. CDR3 nucleotides: TGTGCCAGCAGCCGGGGGAGTGGCACAGATACGCAGTATTTT. Protein product: CASSRGSGTDTQYF.

The chain combines TRBV15 with TRBJ1-1, with D hard to call. The CDR3 consists of 15 residues. V was cut by 1 base and J by 11 bases, with 20 bases left in between. Germline V gene data show CDR1 as LNHNV and CDR2 as YYDKDF (reference sequence). CDR3 sequence: CATSRVGGGRIVAFF. The DNA of the CDR3 is TGTGCCACCAGCAGAGTCGGAGGAGGGAGGATCGTGGCTTTCTTT.

The chain couples TRBV2 to TRBJ2-7; TRBD2 is a possible D gene (6 bases). The CDR3 runs to 13 residues. The germline gives CDR1 SNHLY, CDR2 FYNNEI. CDR3: CAGAAGTTYEQYF. For the CDR3, the DNA is TGTGCGGGTGCGGCGGGGACCACCTACGAGCAGTACTTC. The full variable domain, in which reference TRBV2 and TRBJ2-7 provide the parts outside the CDR3, is EPEVTQTPSHQVTQMGQEVILRCVPISNHLYFYWYRQILGQKVEFLVSFYNNEISEKSEIFDDQFSVERPDGSNFTLKIRSTKLEDSAMYFCAGAAGTTYEQYFGPGTRLTVT.

This chain uses TRBV18 with TRBJ1-1; maybe TRBD1 (5 bases). CDR3 length equals 17 residues. Trimming took off 3 bases at V and 4 bases at J, with 21 bases between the two ends. Per germline, CDR1 KGHSH and CDR2 LQKENI. The CDR3 region is CASSPRLGRGDPTEAFF. CDR3 nucleotides: TGTGCCAGCTCACCCCGTTTGGGGCGGGGGGACCCCACTGAAGCTTTCTTT.

This chain links TRBV5-4 with TRBJ1-2; D is undetermined. The CDR3 consists of 14 residues. V was trimmed by 4 bases and J by 0 bases, leaving 10 bases between them. Germline V gene data show CDR1 as SGHNT and CDR2 as YYREEE (reference sequence). The CDR3 DNA reads as TGTGCCAGCAGCCCCCTCCTCTCTAACTATGGCTACACCTTC. Translated, it gives CASSPLLSNYGYTF. The full variable domain, with the rest looked up from reference TRBV5-4 and TRBJ1-2, is ETGVTQSPTHLIKTRGQQVTLRCSSQSGHNTVSWYQQALGQGPQFIFQYYREEENGRGNFPPRFSGLQFPNYSSELNVNALELDDSALYLCASSPLLSNYGYTFGSGTRLTVV.

The J gene is TRBJ2-7, the V gene TRBV24-1, with a possible D match to TRBD1 (5 bases). V lost 0 bases to trimming and J lost 6 bases, with 11 bases between them. Germline V lookup: CDR1 KGHDR, CDR2 SFDVKD. This CDR3 region has 14 residues. The CDR3: CATSDLTDKGEQYF. The CDR3 DNA reads as TGTGCCACCAGTGATTTGACGGACAAAGGCGAGCAGTACTTC.

The J gene is TRBJ1-1, the V gene TRBV13, with a weak D call TRBD1 (5 bases). Germline CDR1 reads PRHDT; CDR2 reads FYEKMQ (reference sequence). The CDR3 has 13 residues. Trimming removed 9 bases from V and 3 bases from J, with 14 bases in between. The CDR3 DNA is TGTGCCAGTCCGAGTGGGGCGGACACTGAAGCTTTCTTT. Its translation is CASPSGADTEAFF.

The genes are TRBV6-2 or TRBV6-3 and TRBJ1-5; unclear D gene. The CDR3 contains 14 residues. Trimming removed 4 bases from V and 0 bases from J, with 7 bases in between. Per the germline V gene, CDR1 is MNHEY and CDR2 is SVGEGT. Written as DNA, the CDR3 is TGTGCCAGCAGTTCTCGGTATAGCAATCAGCCCCAGCATTTT. Translation: CASSSRYSNQPQHF.

The CDR3, as DNA: TGTGCCAGCAGGCCCAGGGGAACCGGGGAGCTGTTTTTT. This sequence encodes CASRPRGTGELFF. The rearrangement joins TRBV2 to TRBJ2-2, with D tentatively TRBD1 (6 bases). The CDR3 extends over 13 amino acids. CDR1 is SNHLY and CDR2 is FYNNEI in the germline V gene. The V end lost 6 bases, the J end lost 5 bases, and 10 bases lay between the germline ends. Using reference TRBV2 and TRBJ2-2 for the parts outside the CDR3, the full variable domain is EPEVTQTPSHQVTQMGQEVILRCVPISNHLYFYWYRQILGQKVEFLVSFYNNEISEKSEIFDDQFSVERPDGSNFTLKIRSTKLEDSAMYFCASRPRGTGELFFGEGSRLTVL.

The rearrangement joins TRBV29-1 to TRBJ1-1; 7 bases line up with TRBD1. Germline V gene lookup returns CDR1 SQVTM and CDR2 ANQGSEA. The CDR3 consists of 12 residues. Germline trimming cut 6 bases from V and 6 bases from J; bases unmatched to any gene: 7. The CDR3 protein is CSVQTGIPEAFF. The CDR3 DNA follows: TGCAGCGTCCAGACAGGGATACCTGAAGCTTTCTTT. Full variable domain (outside the CDR3, taken from reference TRBV29-1 and TRBJ1-1): SAVISQKPSRDICQRGTSLTIQCQVDSQVTMMFWYRQQPGQSLTLIATANQGSEATYESGFVIDKFPISRPNLTFSTLTVSNMSPEDSSIYLCSVQTGIPEAFFGQGTRLTVV.

V gene TRBV7-9 combines with J gene TRBJ1-1; TRBD1 might be the D (5 bases). The germline V gene has CDR1 SEHNR and CDR2 FQNEAQ (reference sequence). This CDR3 has 15 residues. With 1 base removed from V and 9 bases from J, the gap between germline ends came to 18 bases. The CDR3 is CASSLESPRGTKAFF. The DNA for the CDR3 is TGTGCCAGCAGCTTAGAAAGCCCCCGGGGGACGAAAGCTTTCTTT. The full variable domain, completed using reference TRBV7-9 and TRBJ1-1, is DTGVSQNPRHKITKRGQNVTFRCDPISEHNRLYWYRQTLGQGPEFLTYFQNEAQLEKSRLLSDRFSAERPKGSFSTLEIQRTEQGDSAMYLCASSLESPRGTKAFFGQGTRLTVV.

V is TRBV21-1 and J is TRBJ1-5. TRBV21-1 is annotated as a pseudogene. CDR3 length: 15 amino acids. The CDR3 DNA is TGTGCCAGCACCCGACGGGAGGTTAGCAATCAGCCCCAGCATTTT. It specifies CASTRREVSNQPQHF.